A single sample is the source of the 15 T cell receptor beta chains below, sequenced in a study of cytomegalovirus exposure and HLA in healthy donors. The repertoire was sequenced with immunoSEQ multiplex PCR; TCRdb's copy has only in-frame clones and lacks some. The sample lists tens of thousands of clones; 96% were seen once. The sequenced sample was PBMCs. These receptors all come from a man aged 18 to 30 in good health and CMV-seronegative.

The chain employs TRBV6-6 and TRBJ1-4; perhaps TRBD1 as D (6 bases). Per germline, CDR1 MNHNY and CDR2 SVGAGI (reference sequence). The CDR3 loop spans 15 amino acids. V was shortened by 6 bases and J by 6 bases, with 17 bases between the two germline ends. CDR3 sequence reads: CASRTEQGIHEKLFF. The CDR3 DNA is TGTGCCAGCAGAACGGAACAGGGAATTCATGAAAAACTGTTTTTT.

V usage is TRBV7-8 and J usage is TRBJ2-1; the match to TRBD2 covers 8 bases. The V gene end was trimmed by 0 bases and the J gene end by 5 bases; junction bases not matched to a gene: 6. The CDR3 has 16 amino acids. The V gene's germline CDR1 is SGHVS and CDR2 FQNEAQ. This CDR3 is CASSLAGTSYHNEQFF. In DNA form, the CDR3 reads TGTGCCAGCAGCTTAGCGGGGACTAGTTACCACAATGAGCAGTTCTTC.

The rearrangement uses TRBV4-1 and TRBJ2-7, with 7 bases lining up with TRBD1. Germline V gene sequence: CDR1 MGHRA, CDR2 YSYEKL. Losses at the gene ends were 4 bases for V and 2 bases for J; bases not matched to a gene: 11. The CDR3 spans 16 residues. CDR3 sequence (DNA): TGCGCCAGCAGCCCACTACCGGGACAGCAAACCTACGAGCAGTACGTC. Translated: CASSPLPGQQTYEQYV.

The gene calls are TRBV6-6 and TRBJ2-5, with 7 bases lining up with TRBD2. CDR3 length: 15 amino acids. With V trimmed by 6 bases and J by 3 bases, 10 bases remained unmatched. Germline assignment: CDR1 MNHNY and CDR2 SVGAGI (reference sequence). CDR3 bases: TGTGCCAGCAGGCACGGGAGGAGGCCCGAAGAGACCCAGTACTTC. It yields the protein CASRHGRRPEETQYF.

The V call is TRBV7-9, the J call TRBJ2-1, with TRBD2 matching 7 bases. The junction had 4 bases not matched to a gene; V was cut back by 2 bases and J by 6 bases. Germline loops: CDR1 SEHNR, CDR2 FQNEAQ (reference sequence). This CDR3 region has 14 residues. This chain's CDR3 is CASSLIAGGNEQFF. The CDR3 region has the DNA TGTGCCAGCAGCTTAATAGCGGGTGGCAATGAGCAGTTCTTC.

This sequence joins TRBV18 and TRBJ1-1; perhaps TRBD1 as D (5 bases). The germline V and J ends were trimmed by 1 base and 4 bases, with 13 bases remaining between them. This CDR3 is 15 amino acids long. Germline CDR1 and CDR2: KGHSH and LQKENI. The CDR3 nucleotides are TGTGCCAGCTCACCACTGGGGCAGGAGGGCACTGAAGCTTTCTTT. Its translation is CASSPLGQEGTEAFF. Looking up the rest from reference TRBV18 and TRBJ1-1 gives the full variable domain: NAGVMQNPRHLVRRRGQEARLRCSPMKGHSHVYWYRQLPEEGLKFMVYLQKENIIDESGMPKERFSAEFPKEGPSILRIQQVVRGDSAAYFCASSPLGQEGTEAFFGQGTRLTVV.

This clone was counted a few times. This chain joins TRBV2 and TRBJ1-5; TRBD1 might be the D (5 bases). The CDR3 runs to 16 residues. The V end lost 6 bases, the J end lost 0 bases, and 15 bases lay between the germline ends. Germline assignment: CDR1 SNHLY and CDR2 FYNNEI. The CDR3 DNA reads TGTGCCAGCAGGCCTTTTAGCGGACATAGCAATCAGCCCCAGCATTTT. Its translation is CASRPFSGHSNQPQHF.

J is TRBJ2-3 and V is TRBV5-1; D might be TRBD1 (5 bases). The V gene lost 2 bases and the J gene lost 2 bases, with 12 bases spanning the gap. The CDR3 sequence is 15 residues long. The V gene's germline CDR1 is SGHRS and CDR2 YFSETQ. CDR3 region: CASSFIDSSTDTQYF. CDR3 coding DNA: TGCGCCAGCAGCTTTATCGACAGCTCCACAGATACGCAGTATTTT. Based on the CDR3 plus reference TRBV5-1 and TRBJ2-3, the full variable domain is KAGVTQTPRYLIKTRGQQVTLSCSPISGHRSVSWYQQTPGQGLQFLFEYFSETQRNKGNFPGRFSGRQFSNSRSEMNVSTLELGDSALYLCASSFIDSSTDTQYFGPGTRLTVL.

This clone appeared once. This chain uses TRBV2 with TRBJ2-5; 10 bases line up with TRBD2. Looked up from germline, CDR1 is SNHLY and CDR2 is FYNNEI. J was trimmed by 2 bases and V by 6 bases; bases with no gene match: 24. This CDR3 is built from 21 residues. CDR3 coding DNA: TGTGCCAGCAGAAAAGACCCGAAACTCTCTAGCGGGAGAGCCTTACAAGAGACCCAGTACTTC. Protein product: CASRKDPKLSSGRALQETQYF.

This rearrangement joins TRBV5-5 to TRBJ2-6; 7 nucleotides agree with TRBD1. CDR3 length equals 17 residues. CDR1 and CDR2 (germline): SGHKS, YYEKEE (reference sequence). The junction had 6 bases not matched to a gene; V was cut back by 0 bases and J by 3 bases. The CDR3 nucleotides are TGTGCCAGCAGCTTGGGTGCAGGGGGTGGTGGGGCCAACGTCCTGACTTTC. As protein: CASSLGAGGGGANVLTF.

V and J are TRBV5-5 and TRBJ2-7; 7 bases are a match to TRBD1. The V segment lost 0 bases and the J segment 6 bases; nucleotides outside the gene matches: 3. CDR1 is SGHKS, CDR2 YYEKEE, per germline (reference sequence). The CDR3 sequence is 13 residues long. The CDR3 is CASSLAYRGEQYV. In DNA, the CDR3 is TGTGCCAGCAGCTTGGCCTACAGGGGCGAGCAGTACGTC.

The V call is TRBV18, the J call TRBJ2-3; TRBD2 might be the D (5 bases). This CDR3 has 14 amino acids. Germline values: CDR1 KGHSH, CDR2 LQKENI. Trimming cost V 3 bases and J 9 bases, with 16 bases left between them. The CDR3 loop reads CASSPILAQITQYF. The CDR3 DNA reads TGTGCCAGCTCACCCATCCTAGCCCAGATAACGCAGTATTTT.

The chain links TRBV28 to TRBJ1-5, with 9 bases aligning to TRBD1. Germline V gives CDR1 MDHEN, CDR2 SYDVKM. There are 16 residues in the CDR3. The V gene end was trimmed by 7 bases and the J gene end by 0 bases; junction bases not matched to a gene: 7. CDR3 sequence (DNA): TGTGCCAGCATCGGACGGGGACAGGGTAGCAATCAGCCCCAGCATTTT. Its translation: CASIGRGQGSNQPQHF.

The rearrangement joins TRBV14 to TRBJ1-3, with TRBD1 as a possible D gene (5 bases). This CDR3 is built from 18 residues. V shed 4 bases and J shed 0 bases, with 19 bases lying between them. The germline CDR1 and CDR2 sequences are SGHDN and FVKESK. CDR3 nucleotide sequence: TGTGCCAGCAGCCGCACCTACTCCAGGGAAAACTCTGGAAACACCATATATTTT. Its protein product is CASSRTYSRENSGNTIYF. Drawing the rest from reference TRBV14 and TRBJ1-3, the complete variable domain is EAGVTQFPSHSVIEKGQTVTLRCDPISGHDNLYWYRRVMGKEIKFLLHFVKESKQDESGMPNNRFLAERTGGTYSTLKVQPAELEDSGVYFCASSRTYSRENSGNTIYFGEGSWLTVV.

The table lists this clone with a count of one. This rearrangement joins TRBV28 to TRBJ2-5, with 7 nucleotides matching TRBD1. The germline gives CDR1 MDHEN, CDR2 SYDVKM. This CDR3 is 15 amino acids long. V lost 6 bases to trimming and J lost 1 base; unmatched junction nucleotides: 8. CDR3 coding DNA: TGTGCCAGCAGCAATCTCGGACAGGTCCAAGAGACCCAGTACTTC. It encodes CASSNLGQVQETQYF.